This paragraph reports one T cell receptor (beta chain). Measured with immunoSEQ multiplex PCR; TCRdb has only the in-frame clones, and not every one. The sample carries 75,000 to 95,000 clones, more than 85% recorded once. This record belongs to a study of T cell changes during pregnancy in multiple sclerosis. The CDR3 has 14 residues. Germline CDR1 is MNHEY and CDR2 is SVGAGI. V was shortened by 4 bases and J by 10 bases, with 19 bases between the two germline ends. Source: peripheral blood, taken before pregnancy. This clonotype was obtained from a female donor with multiple sclerosis, enrolled in a pregnancy study. V gene TRBV6-5 combines with J gene TRBJ1-1, with a weak D call TRBD1 (5 bases). The CDR3 nucleotides are TGTGCCAGCAGTTCCCTTCGCGGGGCGGAGGGAGCTTTCTTT. Residues: CASSSLRGAEGAFF.